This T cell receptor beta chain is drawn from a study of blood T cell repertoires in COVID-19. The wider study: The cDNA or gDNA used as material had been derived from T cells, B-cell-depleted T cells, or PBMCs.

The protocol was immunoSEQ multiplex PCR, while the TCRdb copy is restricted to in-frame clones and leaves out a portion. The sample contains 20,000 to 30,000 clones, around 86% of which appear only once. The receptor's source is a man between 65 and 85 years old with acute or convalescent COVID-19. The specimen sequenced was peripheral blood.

CDR3 loop: CASSLYQETQYF. CDR3 DNA: TGTGCCAGCAGCCTCTACCAAGAGACCCAGTACTTC. The chain employs TRBV5-6 and TRBJ2-5; no firm D call. Germline V gene lookup returns CDR1 SGHDT and CDR2 YYEEEE. The CDR3 has 12 residues. The V end was cut by 4 bases, the J end by 0 bases, with 4 bases between.